The clone carrying this T cell receptor beta chain was picked up a small number of times. These data belong to a study of blood T cell repertoires in COVID-19. CDR3 length: 14 amino acids. Germline V gene sequence: CDR1 SGDLS, CDR2 YYNGEE. Trimming shortened V by 4 bases and J by 6 bases, and 13 bases separated the two germline ends. Original data processing: From reference gene primer amplification, estimates of nucleated cell counts were derived. Here immunoSEQ multiplex PCR was the method, and the copy in TCRdb shows in-frame clones only, minus some. From that table come the V and J calls and clone size; the DNA was used to work out D and trimming. The sample has more than 110,000 clones; 84% are singletons.

Sequenced: PBMCs or T cells enriched from blood (not recorded which). V is TRBV9 and J is TRBJ2-2; weak D call: TRBD2 (5 bases). This clonotype originated in a man between 40 and 49 years old with acute COVID-19. The CDR3 coding sequence is TGTGCCAGCAGCCCAATGTGGCGGGCCGGGGAGCTGTTTTTT. Amino acid sequence: CASSPMWRAGELFF.